This passage covers 26 T cell receptor beta chains from one sample sequenced in a study of T-cell memory formation after mild COVID-19. TCRdb re-analysed the 5' RACE reads in MiXCR, keeping a single row per CDR3 protein. Of about 360,000 distinct CDR3 sequences listed, under 15% are singletons. Sequenced: PBMCs or a T cell subset sorted from them (not recorded which). The receptors stem from a man between 18 and 35 years old who had mild COVID-19 (a few samples of this study predate the infection). Cell type and time point are not known.

V and J are TRBV5-6 and TRBJ2-2; D is perhaps TRBD1 (5 bases). V was cut by 2 bases and J by 4 bases, with 12 bases left in between. The germline CDR1 and CDR2 sequences are SGHDT and YYEEEE. The CDR3 is 15 residues long. Here the CDR3 reads CASSFAGRSTGELFF. The DNA for the CDR3 is TGTGCCAGCAGCTTTGCAGGGCGGAGCACCGGGGAGCTGTTTTTT.

The rearrangement uses TRBV27 and TRBJ1-2; D call uncertain. Germline loops: CDR1 MNHEY, CDR2 SMNVEV (reference sequence). CDR3 length equals 13 residues. V shed 3 bases and J shed 4 bases, with 9 bases lying between them. CDR3 protein: CASSFKGTYGYTF. For the CDR3, the DNA is TGTGCCAGCAGTTTTAAGGGAACCTATGGCTACACCTTC.

V gene TRBV7-2 combines with J gene TRBJ2-1; weak D call: TRBD1 (6 bases). The V end lost 5 bases, the J end lost 7 bases, and 18 bases lay between the germline ends. Germline CDR1 reads SGHTA; CDR2 reads FQGNSA. This CDR3 has 15 residues. DNA of the CDR3: TGTGCCAGCAGCCCCAAGGGGGTACCTTGGAATGAGCAGTTCTTC. Translating gives CASSPKGVPWNEQFF. The full variable domain, with the rest looked up from reference TRBV7-2 and TRBJ2-1, is GAGVSQSPSNKVTEKGKDVELRCDPISGHTALYWYRQSLGQGLEFLIYFQGNSAPDKSGLPSDRFSAERTGGSVSTLTIQRTQQEDSAVYLCASSPKGVPWNEQFFGPGTRLTVL.

The CDR3 nucleotides read TGTGCCAGCATCGGGTCTTACCCCACAGATACGCAGTATTTT. Protein product: CASIGSYPTDTQYF. This chain uses TRBV6-5 with TRBJ2-3; D unclear. Germline V gene lookup returns CDR1 MNHEY and CDR2 SVGAGI. CDR3 length: 14 residues. Trimming pared 7 bases from V and 2 bases from J, leaving 13 bases between.

The chain is built from TRBV5-1 and TRBJ1-3, with 8 nucleotides matching TRBD1. With 3 bases clipped from V and 4 bases from J, the junction kept 6 bases outside the gene matches. The CDR3 loop spans 15 amino acids. CDR1 is SGHRS and CDR2 is YFSETQ in the germline V gene. The CDR3 protein is CASSWTGFDGNTIYF. CDR3 nucleotides: TGCGCCAGCAGCTGGACAGGGTTCGACGGAAACACCATATATTTT.

This clonotype was seen more than once but under ten times. This chain connects TRBV4-3 to TRBJ1-2, with 7 positions matching TRBD1. The CDR3 length is 15 residues. Germline trimming cut 4 bases from V and 5 bases from J; bases unmatched to any gene: 10. The germline V gene has CDR1 LGHNA and CDR2 YSLEER. The CDR3 here is CASSLWEGQTYGYTF. The CDR3 nucleotides read TGCGCCAGCAGCCTATGGGAGGGACAGACTTATGGCTACACCTTC.

This clonotype was detected only a few times. The chain has TRBV6-2 or TRBV6-3 and TRBJ1-2; maybe TRBD1 (5 bases). The CDR3 contains 14 residues. Germline V CDR1 and CDR2: MNHEY, SVGEGT. V gave up 6 bases and J gave up 4 bases, with 15 bases separating them. CDR3: CASSPPDSPYGYTF. Here the CDR3 DNA reads TGTGCCAGCAGCCCGCCCGACAGCCCCTATGGCTACACCTTC.

This clonotype was seen a handful of times. The V call is TRBV11-2, the J call TRBJ2-1, with D possibly being TRBD2 (7 bases). The CDR3 contains 13 residues. Trimming left V 5 bases short and J 10 bases short, with 15 bases between. Germline V CDR1 and CDR2: SGHAT, FQNNGV. The CDR3 loop reads CASSQAGGPEQFF. CDR3 DNA sequence: TGTGCCAGCAGCCAAGCCGGGGGGCCCGAGCAGTTCTTC. Looking up the rest from reference TRBV11-2 and TRBJ2-1 gives the full variable domain: EAGVAQSPRYKIIEKRQSVAFWCNPISGHATLYWYQQILGQGPKLLIQFQNNGVVDDSQLPKDRFSAERLKGVDSTLKIQPAKLEDSAVYLCASSQAGGPEQFFGPGTRLTVL.

This clonotype appeared a few times. This chain uses TRBV27 with TRBJ2-2; D is perhaps TRBD2 (5 bases). The CDR3 has 14 amino acids. Trimming left V 0 bases short and J 6 bases short, with 8 bases between. The germline V gene encodes CDR1 MNHEY and CDR2 SMNVEV (reference sequence). The CDR3 protein is CASSLSLASGELFF. The CDR3 DNA reads as TGTGCCAGCAGTTTATCCCTAGCCTCCGGGGAGCTGTTTTTT.

By its share, this clonotype is medium-sized. The V gene is TRBV20-1, the J gene TRBJ2-1; D not resolved. This CDR3 is built from 15 residues. Germline-derived CDR1 and CDR2 are DFQATT and SNEGSKA (reference sequence). The germline V and J ends were trimmed by 0 bases and 0 bases, with 9 bases remaining between them. CDR3 loop: CSARDLTTSYNEQFF. CDR3 DNA: TGCAGTGCTAGAGATTTGACCACCTCCTACAATGAGCAGTTCTTC.

This clonotype occurred many times. The chain couples TRBV12-3 or TRBV12-4 to TRBJ1-5, with 8 bases identical to TRBD1. Trimming removed 6 bases from V and 1 base from J; junction bases left unmatched: 5. The CDR3 is 15 residues long. CDR3 coding DNA: TGTGCCAGCAGCCAGGGACAGGTCAGCAATCAGCCCCAGCATTTT. It translates to CASSQGQVSNQPQHF.

This clonotype came up a few times. The gene calls are TRBV4-3 and TRBJ2-7; 7 nucleotides align to TRBD2. CDR3 size: 14 residues. V gave up 4 bases and J gave up 0 bases; unmatched junction bases: 3. The germline V gene has CDR1 LGHNA and CDR2 YSLEER. The CDR3 spells CASSPGGYSYEQYF. The CDR3 DNA follows: TGCGCCAGCAGCCCGGGAGGATACTCCTACGAGCAGTACTTC.

The CDR3 spells CASSNYGAGYTF. In nucleotides, the CDR3 is TGTGCCAGCAGTAACTACGGGGCTGGCTACACCTTC. The rearrangement uses TRBV6-5 and TRBJ1-2; D is possibly TRBD1 (5 bases). V shed 5 bases and J shed 7 bases, with 11 bases lying between them. The CDR3 length is 12 residues. CDR1 and CDR2 (germline): MNHEY, SVGAGI.

This rearrangement joins TRBV24-1 to TRBJ1-2; 9 nucleotides agree with TRBD1. J lost 4 bases, V lost 4 bases, and 9 bases had no gene match. This CDR3 contains 16 residues. The germline V gene encodes CDR1 KGHDR and CDR2 SFDVKD. The CDR3 DNA reads TGTGCCACCAGTGACCCTCGGGGACAGGGTTTCTATGGCTACACCTTC. Protein product: CATSDPRGQGFYGYTF.

Of note for this clonotype: Possible read error: a much larger clone is one base away. The J gene is TRBJ2-5, the V gene TRBV6-2 or TRBV6-3; tentatively, D is TRBD1 (6 bases). Germline CDR1 MNHEY, CDR2 SVGEGT. The CDR3 totals 13 residues. V shed 6 bases and J shed 1 base, with 9 bases lying between them. CDR3 sequence: CASSGTLQETQYF. CDR3 sequence (DNA): TGTGCCAGCAGCGGGACACTCCAAGAGACCCAGTACTTC.

CDR3 sequence: CASSYSKSADTQYF. The CDR3, as DNA: TGTGCCAGCAGTTACTCCAAGAGCGCAGATACGCAGTATTTT. The rearrangement joins TRBV6-5 to TRBJ2-3; D remains unclear. Trimming took 0 bases from V and 4 from J, leaving 8 bases between them. The germline gives CDR1 MNHEY, CDR2 SVGAGI. This CDR3 has 14 amino acids.

The sample holds many counts of this clonotype. The chain joins TRBV12-3 or TRBV12-4 to TRBJ1-1, with no clear D. Trimming removed 5 bases at V and 2 bases at J, with 12 bases between. This CDR3 is 14 amino acids long. The CDR3 loop reads CASSTTDTNTEAFF. The CDR3 DNA sequence: TGTGCCAGCAGTACTACAGATACTAACACTGAAGCTTTCTTT.

This clonotype was detected only a few times. V and J are TRBV7-2 and TRBJ2-3, with 7 nucleotides matching TRBD2. Trimming at V came to 2 bases and at J to 6 bases, leaving 11 bases not matched to a gene. CDR1 SGHTA and CDR2 FQGNSA come from the germline V gene. The length of the CDR3 is 16 residues. The CDR3 sequence is CASSLRAGSPPDTQYF. In DNA form, the CDR3 reads TGTGCCAGCAGCTTACGAGCGGGATCTCCACCCGATACGCAGTATTTT.

The chain employs TRBV11-2 and TRBJ1-1, with a weak D call TRBD1 (5 bases). The CDR3 extends over 12 amino acids. Germline V lookup: CDR1 SGHAT, CDR2 FQNNGV. Trimming removed 4 bases at V and 11 bases at J, with 14 bases between. The CDR3 here is CASSSGGGYAFF. CDR3 DNA: TGTGCCAGCAGCTCGGGCGGGGGGTATGCTTTCTTT. The full variable domain, completed using reference TRBV11-2 and TRBJ1-1, is EAGVAQSPRYKIIEKRQSVAFWCNPISGHATLYWYQQILGQGPKLLIQFQNNGVVDDSQLPKDRFSAERLKGVDSTLKIQPAKLEDSAVYLCASSSGGGYAFFGQGTRLTVV.

J is TRBJ2-3 and V is TRBV5-1; D gene ambiguous. CDR1 is SGHRS and CDR2 is YFSETQ in the germline V gene. This CDR3 comprises 13 residues. Trimming cost V 4 bases and J 4 bases, with 10 bases left between them. The DNA of the CDR3 is TGCGCCAGCAGCATGCCGGGTGCAGATACGCAGTATTTT. It translates to CASSMPGADTQYF.

This clonotype was found a few times. The rearrangement links TRBV11-2 to TRBJ2-1; weak D call: TRBD2 (5 bases). The ends were cut back, 6 bases at V and 1 base at J, with 13 bases in the middle. This CDR3 has 15 residues. Germline-derived CDR1 and CDR2 are SGHAT and FQNNGV. This CDR3 reads CASSPASGSYNEQFF. CDR3 DNA: TGTGCCAGCAGTCCGGCCAGCGGATCCTACAATGAGCAGTTCTTC. The full variable domain, in which reference TRBV11-2 and TRBJ2-1 provide the parts outside the CDR3, is EAGVAQSPRYKIIEKRQSVAFWCNPISGHATLYWYQQILGQGPKLLIQFQNNGVVDDSQLPKDRFSAERLKGVDSTLKIQPAKLEDSAVYLCASSPASGSYNEQFFGPGTRLTVL.

The chain uses TRBV6-6 and TRBJ1-4, with D unresolved. CDR3 length: 14 residues. V was pared by 4 bases and J by 4 bases, with 10 bases between. Germline lookup yields CDR1 MNHNY and CDR2 SVGAGI (reference sequence). The CDR3 region is CASSSQAGNEKLFF. In DNA form, the CDR3 reads TGTGCCAGCAGTTCTCAGGCGGGTAATGAAAAACTGTTTTTT.

The genes are TRBV10-3 and TRBJ2-2; 7 bases line up with TRBD1. The germline gives CDR1 ENHRY, CDR2 SYGVKD. The CDR3 loop spans 14 amino acids. V lost 8 bases, J lost 1 base, and 4 bases stayed unmatched. CDR3 residues: CAIDRERNTGELFF. The CDR3 DNA is TGTGCCATCGACAGGGAGCGGAACACCGGGGAGCTGTTTTTT.

This clonotype was found many times. The rearrangement joins TRBV12-3 or TRBV12-4 to TRBJ2-7; a weak D match, TRBD2 (5 bases). The CDR3 is 14 residues long. V was cut by 6 bases and J by 5 bases, with 17 bases left in between. In DNA, the CDR3 is TGTGCCAGCAGCCTCACTTTCCGGGGTGACGAGCAGTACTTC. Protein product: CASSLTFRGDEQYF.

As regards this clonotype: This CDR3 fails to terminate in the conserved phenylalanine or tryptophan, so it likely reflects a read error. CDR3 nucleotide sequence: TGCGCCAGCAGCTACGGACTAGGGCAGACATCCTACGATGAGCAGTTCTTA. Its translation is CASSYGLGQTSYDEQFL. The V call is TRBV5-1, the J call TRBJ2-1, with TRBD2 identical over 7 bases. The germline V gene has CDR1 SGHRS and CDR2 YFSETQ. This CDR3 spans 17 amino acids.

This clonotype occurred a few times. The chain recombines TRBV18 with TRBJ2-2, with D possibly being TRBD1 (5 bases). V gave up 2 bases and J gave up 5 bases, with 15 bases separating them. Germline V CDR1 and CDR2: KGHSH, LQKENI. The CDR3 is 16 amino acids. CDR3 DNA: TGTGCCAGCTCACCAAAGGTTCAGGGTGGAACCGGGGAGCTGTTTTTT. This translates into CASSPKVQGGTGELFF.